The 30 T cell receptor beta chains below were found in one sample sequenced in a study of blood T cell repertoires in COVID-19. Profiled with immunoSEQ multiplex PCR; TCRdb holds only in-frame clones, not every one. This table holds roughly 250,000 clones, about 76% found once. Sequencing used peripheral blood. The receptors derive from a woman aged 55-75 years with active or convalescent COVID-19.

This sequence joins TRBV27 and TRBJ1-3, with TRBD1 as a possible D gene (6 bases). V gave up 0 bases and J gave up 4 bases, with 13 bases separating them. The CDR3 length is 16 residues. The germline CDR1 and CDR2 sequences are MNHEY and SMNVEV (reference sequence). The CDR3 region is CASSLSWGPGGNTIYF. CDR3 sequence (DNA): TGTGCCAGCAGTTTATCTTGGGGGCCGGGAGGAAACACCATATATTTT.

This sequence joins TRBV5-1 and TRBJ2-2; 8 positions agree with TRBD1. CDR3 length equals 16 residues. V shed 4 bases and J 3 bases; nucleotides not matched to a gene: 8. Per germline, CDR1 SGHRS and CDR2 YFSETQ. The CDR3 spells CASSPPKQGDTGELFF. The CDR3, as DNA: TGCGCCAGCAGCCCCCCGAAACAGGGGGACACCGGGGAGCTGTTTTTT.

This clone came up a few times. The genes are TRBV5-1 and TRBJ2-5; 12 nucleotides match TRBD1. This CDR3 region has 16 residues. CDR1 and CDR2 from the germline V gene are SGHRS and YFSETQ. With 0 bases clipped from V and 1 base from J, the junction kept 1 base outside the gene matches. The CDR3 region is CASSLAGQGAQETQYF. DNA for the CDR3: TGCGCCAGCAGCTTGGCGGGACAGGGGGCCCAAGAGACCCAGTACTTC. The whole variable domain, filled in from reference TRBV5-1 and TRBJ2-5, reads KAGVTQTPRYLIKTRGQQVTLSCSPISGHRSVSWYQQTPGQGLQFLFEYFSETQRNKGNFPGRFSGRQFSNSRSEMNVSTLELGDSALYLCASSLAGQGAQETQYFGPGTRLLVL.

This clone was seen once. The V gene is TRBV19, the J gene TRBJ2-7; TRBD2 agrees at 7 bases. The CDR3 covers 13 residues. Germline lookup yields CDR1 LNHDA and CDR2 SQIVND (reference sequence). The J segment lost 3 bases and the V segment lost 9 bases, leaving 8 bases of the junction unmatched. The chain's CDR3 is CASGEGVGYEQYF. The CDR3 coding sequence is TGTGCCAGCGGGGAGGGTGTGGGCTACGAGCAGTACTTC.

This chain joins TRBV4-3 and TRBJ1-2; D is possibly TRBD1 (5 bases). CDR3 length equals 15 residues. Looked up from germline, CDR1 is LGHNA and CDR2 is YSLEER. Trimming took 0 bases from V and 7 from J, leaving 15 bases between them. The CDR3 DNA sequence: TGCGCCAGCAGCCAAGAGGAGGGGTTAGGTGGTGGCTACACCTTC. Protein: CASSQEEGLGGGYTF.

The chain is built from TRBV2 and TRBJ1-2; D remains unclear. V lost 2 bases and J lost 4, with 11 bases in between. CDR3 length: 14 residues. Germline CDR1 SNHLY, CDR2 FYNNEI. The CDR3 protein is CASSESGRSYGYTF. CDR3 nucleotide sequence: TGTGCCAGCAGTGAAAGTGGGCGAAGCTATGGCTACACCTTC.

The chain employs TRBV2 and TRBJ2-3, with 9 positions matching TRBD2. J gave up 3 bases and V 10 bases, and 2 bases lay outside the gene matches. The CDR3 totals 12 residues. CDR1 is SNHLY and CDR2 is FYNNEI in the germline V gene. CDR3 coding DNA: TGTGCCACTAGCGGGGATACAGATACGCAGTATTTT. Protein sequence: CATSGDTDTQYF.

The CDR3 loop is CASSYGQSNQPQHF. The CDR3 DNA sequence: TGTGCCAGCAGTTACGGGCAATCCAATCAGCCCCAGCATTTT. This chain connects TRBV6-5 to TRBJ1-5; D gene uncertain. The CDR3 contains 14 residues. Trimming pared 2 bases from V and 3 bases from J, leaving 8 bases between. Per the germline V gene, CDR1 is MNHEY and CDR2 is SVGAGI.

This sequence joins TRBV20-1 and TRBJ2-7; perhaps TRBD2 as D (6 bases). Germline V gene lookup returns CDR1 DFQATT and CDR2 SNEGSKA (reference sequence). This CDR3 has 13 amino acids. Trimming removed 3 bases at V and 5 bases at J, with 14 bases between. The DNA for the CDR3 is TGCAGTGCTAGTCCCCTGGGAGGCGACGAGCAGTACTTC. Its protein product is CSASPLGGDEQYF.

The chain carries TRBV3-1 (or the pseudogene TRBV3-2) and TRBJ2-3, with TRBD2 matching over 7 bases. Germline-derived CDR1 and CDR2 are LGHDT and YNNKEL (reference sequence). V lost 1 base and J lost 0; bases outside the gene matches: 7. The CDR3 spans 17 residues. This CDR3 is CASSQGKASGSTDTQYF. In DNA form, the CDR3 reads TGTGCCAGCAGCCAAGGTAAGGCTAGCGGCAGCACAGATACGCAGTATTTT.

J is TRBJ2-3 and V is TRBV27, with TRBD1 matching 7 bases. The V gene end was trimmed by 5 bases and the J gene end by 2 bases; junction bases not matched to a gene: 10. CDR3 length: 16 amino acids. CDR1 and CDR2 from the germline V gene are MNHEY and SMNVEV (reference sequence). As DNA, the CDR3 is TGTGCCAGCAGTAAATCCGGGACAGCGTTCACAGATACGCAGTATTTT. This gives the protein CASSKSGTAFTDTQYF.

The chain carries TRBV5-1 and TRBJ2-1, with 12 bases fitting TRBD2. Germline V gene lookup returns CDR1 SGHRS and CDR2 YFSETQ. The CDR3 has 17 residues. With 4 bases clipped from V and 0 bases from J, the junction kept 5 bases outside the gene matches. The CDR3 here is CASSRTSGVSSYNEQFF. CDR3 nucleotide sequence: TGCGCCAGCAGCAGGACTAGCGGGGTAAGCTCCTACAATGAGCAGTTCTTC.

The chain joins TRBV5-8 to TRBJ1-6; D gene uncertain. The CDR3 contains 12 residues. The germline gives CDR1 SGHTS, CDR2 YDEGEE. V lost 4 bases to trimming and J lost 11 bases, with 10 bases between them. The CDR3: CASSQRGTPLHF. CDR3 in DNA: TGTGCCAGCAGCCAGCGGGGAACACCCCTCCACTTT.

This clone came up once. This chain links TRBV6-6 with TRBJ1-5, with D maybe TRBD1 (6 bases). This CDR3 is 15 amino acids long. Germline V gene lookup returns CDR1 MNHNY and CDR2 SVGAGI (reference sequence). The V and J ends lost 4 bases and 3 bases respectively, with 13 bases between them. Written as DNA, the CDR3 is TGTGCCAGCAGTTCCAACAGGGTGAACAATCAGCCCCAGCATTTT. Its translation is CASSSNRVNNQPQHF.

The chain is built from TRBV3-1 (or the pseudogene TRBV3-2) and TRBJ1-1; D unclear. CDR1 LGHDT and CDR2 YNNKEL come from the germline V gene (reference sequence). Trimming took 5 bases from V and 1 from J, leaving 14 bases between them. The length of the CDR3 is 15 residues. CDR3 amino acids: CASSMLATPNTEAFF. CDR3 nucleotide sequence: TGTGCCAGCAGCATGCTGGCGACACCGAACACTGAAGCTTTCTTT.

This CDR3 is CAISIQGARGNQPQHF. CDR3 DNA: TGTGCCATCAGTATACAGGGGGCGCGGGGCAATCAGCCCCAGCATTTT. V and J are TRBV10-3 and TRBJ1-5; TRBD1 matches 9 bases. The length of the CDR3 is 16 residues. Germline V CDR1 and CDR2: ENHRY, SYGVKD. The trim removed 5 bases at V and 2 bases at J, leaving 7 bases unmatched.

The chain employs TRBV6-5 and TRBJ1-1, with no clear D. Trimming removed 2 bases from V and 6 bases from J, with 10 bases in between. CDR1 MNHEY and CDR2 SVGAGI come from the germline V gene. This CDR3 has 13 amino acids. The CDR3 region has the DNA TGTGCCAGCAGTTACCGCTGGGGAGCTGAAGCTTTCTTT. This gives the protein CASSYRWGAEAFF.

The V and J genes are TRBV18 and TRBJ2-1; 10 bases align to TRBD2. The CDR3 length is 17 residues. CDR1 is KGHSH, CDR2 LQKENI, per germline. After removal of 3 bases from V and 8 bases from J, the junction contained 13 bases not matched to a gene. CDR3 bases: TGTGCCAGCTCACCTATTTTCCAGCGGGGGGGCCGAGATGAGCAGTTCTTC. Amino acid sequence: CASSPIFQRGGRDEQFF.

The V call is TRBV6-1, the J call TRBJ1-4; D is uncertain. Trimming removed 2 bases from V and 1 base from J, with 11 bases in between. The CDR3 totals 16 residues. The germline CDR1 and CDR2 sequences are MNHNS and SASEGT. In DNA, the CDR3 is TGTGCCAGCAGTGAATCGCCGACAAGAACTAATGAAAAACTGTTTTTT. This gives the protein CASSESPTRTNEKLFF.

V is TRBV6-5 and J is TRBJ1-6; 8 nucleotides agree with TRBD1. The CDR3 is 16 amino acids. J lost 2 bases, V lost 2 bases, and 2 bases had no gene match. In germline, CDR1 is MNHEY, CDR2 SVGAGI. The CDR3 loop reads CASSYGQGTYNSPLHF. As DNA, the CDR3 is TGTGCCAGCAGTTACGGACAGGGCACCTATAATTCACCCCTCCACTTT.

The rearrangement links TRBV19 to TRBJ2-7; D is perhaps TRBD2 (5 bases). Germline values: CDR1 LNHDA, CDR2 SQIVND (reference sequence). V shed 5 bases and J shed 1 base, with 9 bases lying between them. CDR3 length: 13 residues. CDR3 amino acids: CASSLRESYEQYF. The CDR3 nucleotides are TGTGCCAGTAGTCTCCGGGAATCCTACGAGCAGTACTTC. Drawing the rest from reference TRBV19 and TRBJ2-7, the complete variable domain is DGGITQSPKYLFRKEGQNVTLSCEQNLNHDAMYWYRQDPGQGLRLIYYSQIVNDFQKGDIAEGYSVSREKKESFPLTVTSAQKNPTAFYLCASSLRESYEQYFGPGTRLTVT.

The gene calls are TRBV7-9 and TRBJ2-7, with D perhaps TRBD2 (7 bases). This CDR3 is built from 13 residues. Trimming took 5 bases from V and 6 from J, leaving 14 bases between them. The germline CDR1 and CDR2 sequences are SEHNR and FQNEAQ (reference sequence). In nucleotides, the CDR3 is TGTGCCAGCAGCCGAAGGGGGGGAGGCGAGCAGTACTTC. It yields the protein CASSRRGGGEQYF.

The chain combines TRBV13 with TRBJ2-5, with TRBD1 identical over 7 bases. There are 15 residues in the CDR3. In germline, CDR1 is PRHDT, CDR2 FYEKMQ (reference sequence). V was pared by 3 bases and J by 0 bases, with 4 bases of the junction left unmatched. The CDR3 loop is CASSLWDRDQETQYF. For the CDR3, the DNA is TGTGCCAGCAGCTTGTGGGACAGAGACCAAGAGACCCAGTACTTC.

V usage is TRBV19 and J usage is TRBJ2-5, with 8 nucleotides matching TRBD1. The junction had 11 bases not matched to a gene; V was cut back by 3 bases and J by 8 bases. The CDR3 loop spans 15 amino acids. The germline CDR1 and CDR2 sequences are LNHDA and SQIVND (reference sequence). This chain's CDR3 is CASSIVDRGLGTQYF. CDR3 bases: TGTGCCAGTAGTATCGTCGACAGGGGTTTAGGTACCCAGTACTTC.

The chain is built from TRBV30 and TRBJ2-3; TRBD2 might be the D (7 bases). V was shortened by 3 bases and J by 5 bases, with 15 bases between the two germline ends. This CDR3 contains 14 residues. In germline, CDR1 is GTSNPN, CDR2 SVGIG (reference sequence). CDR3 region: CAWSLGGGGDTQYF. CDR3 sequence (DNA): TGTGCCTGGAGCCTGGGAGGGGGGGGAGATACGCAGTATTTT.

The chain joins TRBV7-9 to TRBJ1-1, with D unresolved. CDR1 and CDR2 (germline): SEHNR, FQNEAQ (reference sequence). The V end was cut by 1 base, the J end by 7 bases, with 7 bases between. The length of the CDR3 is 12 residues. Here the CDR3 reads CASSLGSGEAFF. The CDR3 nucleotides read TGTGCCAGCAGCTTAGGTAGCGGTGAAGCTTTCTTT.

The chain links TRBV3-1 (or the pseudogene TRBV3-2) to TRBJ1-5, with no clear D. The germline CDR1 and CDR2 sequences are LGHDT and YNNKEL (reference sequence). Between the trimmed V and J ends, which lost 2 bases and 5 bases, there was a span of 10 bases. CDR3 length: 14 residues. In DNA form, the CDR3 reads TGTGCCAGCAGCCAAAATGGGCCGTATCAGCCCCAGCATTTT. Translated, it gives CASSQNGPYQPQHF.

This chain uses TRBV5-1 with TRBJ2-3; the match to TRBD1 covers 8 bases. V lost 4 bases to trimming and J lost 3 bases; unmatched junction nucleotides: 4. This CDR3 region has 14 residues. CDR1 SGHRS and CDR2 YFSETQ come from the germline V gene. The CDR3 coding sequence is TGCGCCAGCAGCCGCCAGGGGGCTACAGATACGCAGTATTTT. This encodes CASSRQGATDTQYF.

This clone was counted once. The rearrangement links TRBV5-3 to TRBJ2-7; TRBD2 aligns across 7 bases. TRBV5-3 is recorded as an ORF, its role being uncertain. Trimming cost V 2 bases and J 3 bases; bases outside gene matches: 14. This CDR3 spans 17 amino acids. As DNA, the CDR3 is TGTGCCAGAAGCTTAGGCCGCATAGACCGGGGGGACTACGAGCAGTACTTC. It encodes CARSLGRIDRGDYEQYF.

The genes are TRBV11-3 and TRBJ2-7, with D uncertain. Germline CDR1 reads SGHNT; CDR2 reads YENEEA. Trimming left V 8 bases short and J 3 bases short, with 14 bases between. There are 13 residues in the CDR3. As DNA, the CDR3 is TGTGCCAGCGGGCCCCTCCCCGTCTACGAGCAGTACTTC. Encoded protein: CASGPLPVYEQYF.